What follows are 14 T cell receptor beta chains derived from one specimen sequenced in a study of identical twins. TCRdb reanalysed the 5' RACE reads using MiXCR and keeps one entry per CDR3 protein. The table includes about 470,000 distinct CDR3 sequences, roughly 26% detected once. These data also featured in a second study, about T cells expressing NK-cell markers.

The sample taken for sequencing was CD4+ T cells sorted from blood. The receptor set was obtained from a woman in her late teens or twenties in good health.

This sequence joins TRBV29-1 and TRBJ2-7; D unclear. Trimming took off 7 bases at V and 0 bases at J, with 10 bases between the two ends. CDR3 length: 12 residues. Germline CDR1 SQVTM, CDR2 ANQGSEA. The CDR3 nucleotides read TGCAGCGGGACCAGCAGCTCCTACGAGCAGTACTTC. Protein: CSGTSSSYEQYF.

This clonotype was counted a few times. This chain joins TRBV5-1 and TRBJ2-1; 7 nucleotides line up with TRBD2. The V gene's germline CDR1 is SGHRS and CDR2 YFSETQ. The CDR3 runs 14 residues. V was clipped by 4 bases and J by 8 bases; unmatched bases: 9. The CDR3 protein is CASSLYTSAHEQFF. The DNA for the CDR3 is TGCGCCAGCAGCCTTTATACTAGCGCCCATGAGCAGTTCTTC. The whole variable domain, filled in from reference TRBV5-1 and TRBJ2-1, reads KAGVTQTPRYLIKTRGQQVTLSCSPISGHRSVSWYQQTPGQGLQFLFEYFSETQRNKGNFPGRFSGRQFSNSRSEMNVSTLELGDSALYLCASSLYTSAHEQFFGPGTRLTVL.

This clonotype was seen more than once but under ten times. The chain recombines TRBV6-1 with TRBJ2-1; the D is unclear. Germline CDR1 reads MNHNS; CDR2 reads SASEGT. With 1 base removed from V and 4 bases from J, the gap between germline ends came to 5 bases. The CDR3 contains 13 residues. The CDR3 region has the DNA TGTGCCAGCAGTGAAGACTCGTACAATGAGCAGTTCTTC. Protein sequence: CASSEDSYNEQFF.

V and J are TRBV10-3 and TRBJ1-3; no clear D gene. The CDR3 runs 15 residues. Germline loops: CDR1 ENHRY, CDR2 SYGVKD. V lost 7 bases to trimming and J lost 0 bases, with 13 bases between them. The CDR3 is CAIMEQPTSGNTIYF. CDR3 sequence (DNA): TGTGCCATCATGGAACAGCCGACCTCTGGAAACACCATATATTTT.

The rearrangement uses TRBV7-6 and TRBJ2-7; D gene uncertain. The CDR3 consists of 12 residues. V lost 2 bases and J 6 bases, leaving 8 bases between the germline ends. Germline values: CDR1 SGHVS, CDR2 FNYEAQ. CDR3 protein: CASSLNGFEQYF. The CDR3, as DNA: TGTGCCAGCAGCTTAAATGGCTTCGAGCAGTACTTC.

The rearrangement uses TRBV4-2 and TRBJ2-1; TRBD2 matches at 9 bases. The CDR3 has 17 amino acids. Germline V gene data show CDR1 as LGHNA and CDR2 as YNFKEQ. V shed 1 base, J shed 3 bases, and the junction held 7 bases outside the gene matches. The CDR3 reads CASSQGGASGVYNEQFF. The CDR3 coding sequence is TGTGCCAGCAGCCAAGGTGGGGCTAGCGGGGTCTACAATGAGCAGTTCTTC.

This clonotype was counted between two and nine times. The chain links TRBV9 to TRBJ2-7; 8 bases align to TRBD1. Germline CDR1 is SGDLS and CDR2 is YYNGEE. The CDR3 extends over 15 amino acids. The trim removed 4 bases at V and 2 bases at J, leaving 8 bases unmatched. The CDR3 sequence is CASSPLMDRAYEQYF. DNA for the CDR3: TGTGCCAGCAGCCCCCTCATGGACAGGGCCTACGAGCAGTACTTC.

The V and J genes are TRBV29-1 and TRBJ2-7; 7 bases line up with TRBD1. From germline, CDR1 is SQVTM and CDR2 ANQGSEA. This CDR3 has 13 residues. J was trimmed by 3 bases and V by 6 bases; bases with no gene match: 8. The CDR3 protein is CSVVDRLDYEQYF. For the CDR3, the DNA is TGCAGCGTGGTGGACAGGTTGGACTACGAGCAGTACTTC.

This clonotype was found a few times. J is TRBJ2-2 and V is TRBV9; D gene unclear. The germline CDR1 and CDR2 sequences are SGDLS and YYNGEE. The CDR3 consists of 14 residues. Trimming cost V 0 bases and J 7 bases, with 10 bases left between them. In DNA, the CDR3 is TGTGCCAGCAGCGTAGTAGGCAGCGTCGGGGAGCTGTTTTTT. This sequence encodes CASSVVGSVGELFF.

This clonotype was seen many times. CDR3 DNA: TGTGCCAGCAGCTTAAACCCTTTGACTAGCGGGGGTAACAATGAGCAGTTCTTC. The encoded protein is CASSLNPLTSGGNNEQFF. The rearrangement links TRBV11-2 to TRBJ2-1; TRBD2 matches at 12 bases. With 2 bases clipped from V and 5 bases from J, the junction kept 10 bases outside the gene matches. The CDR3 is 18 residues long. Germline assignment: CDR1 SGHAT and CDR2 FQNNGV.

Notes on this clonotype: Relative to the germline gene, one junction end is altered; a read error may explain this. V is TRBV6-2 or TRBV6-3 and J is TRBJ2-1, with D possibly matching TRBD1 (5 bases). The CDR3 totals 12 residues. CDR1 MNHEY and CDR2 SVGEGT come from the germline V gene. Here the CDR3 DNA reads TGTGCCAGCAGCTTCGACAGCTCCAGGATAAACTTC. Encoded protein: CASSFDSSRINF.

CDR3: CASSNQGQGNEQFF. DNA for the CDR3: TGTGCCAGCTCAAATCAGGGACAGGGGAATGAGCAGTTCTTC. The chain couples TRBV18 to TRBJ2-1; TRBD1 agrees at 10 bases. CDR1 is KGHSH and CDR2 is LQKENI in the germline V gene. The CDR3 contains 14 residues. With V trimmed by 5 bases and J by 7 bases, 5 bases remained unmatched.

The chain joins TRBV10-3 to TRBJ2-7; unclear D gene. CDR1 ENHRY and CDR2 SYGVKD come from the germline V gene. Trimming shortened V by 4 bases and J by 5 bases, and 12 bases separated the two germline ends. This CDR3 comprises 13 residues. The CDR3: CAISGRRSDEQYF. CDR3 nucleotides: TGTGCCATCAGTGGGCGAAGGTCCGACGAGCAGTACTTC.

In DNA, the CDR3 is TGTGCCAGCAGCTTTAGGGGACAGGGGAACAATGAGCAGTTCTTC. This codes for CASSFRGQGNNEQFF. The genes are TRBV12-3 or TRBV12-4 and TRBJ2-1; 10 nucleotides agree with TRBD1. With V trimmed by 6 bases and J by 5 bases, 7 bases remained unmatched. The length of the CDR3 is 15 residues.